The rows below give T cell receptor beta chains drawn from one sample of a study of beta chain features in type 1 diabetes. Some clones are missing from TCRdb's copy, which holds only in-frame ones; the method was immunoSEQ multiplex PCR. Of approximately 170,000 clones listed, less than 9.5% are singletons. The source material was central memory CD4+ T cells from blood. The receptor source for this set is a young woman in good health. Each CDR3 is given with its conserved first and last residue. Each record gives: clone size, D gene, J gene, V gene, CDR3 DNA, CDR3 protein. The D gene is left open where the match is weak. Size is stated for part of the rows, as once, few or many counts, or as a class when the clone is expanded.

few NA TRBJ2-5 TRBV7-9 TGTGCCAGCGCCCTCCTCCAGGAGACCCAGTACTTC CASALLQETQYF
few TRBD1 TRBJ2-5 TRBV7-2 TGTGCCAGCAGCTCGGGGGGGACAGGGGCTCCGGAGACCCAGTACTTC CASSSGGTGAPETQYF
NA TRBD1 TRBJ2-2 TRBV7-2 TGTGCCAGCAGCCCCCCCGGGACAGTGCGAACCGGGGAGCTGTTTTTT CASSPPGTVRTGELFF
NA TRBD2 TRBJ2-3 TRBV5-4 TGTGCCAGCAGCCAGGGGACTAGCGCAGATACGCAGTATTTT CASSQGTSADTQYF
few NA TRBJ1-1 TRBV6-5 TGTGCCAGCAGTGGGGGGGTGCTTGGAGCTTTCTTT CASSGGVLGAFF
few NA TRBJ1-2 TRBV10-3 TGTGCCATCAGTGCAGCAGGGTATGGCTACACCTTC CAISAAGYGYTF
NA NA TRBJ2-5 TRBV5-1 TGCGCCAGCAGCACCCAGGGGGGATCCCCAGAGACCCAGTACTTC CASSTQGGSPETQYF
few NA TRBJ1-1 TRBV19 TGTGCCAGTAGTTCCGGGACTGAAGCTTTCTTT CASSSGTEAFF
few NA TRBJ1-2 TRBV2 TGTGCCAGCAGTGAAAGGAGGACGGATGGCTACACCTTC CASSERRTDGYTF
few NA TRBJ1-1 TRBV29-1 TGCAGCGTTGAAATCCGGGGAAAAGGCACTGAAGCTTTCTTT CSVEIRGKGTEAFF
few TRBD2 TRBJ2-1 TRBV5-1 TGCGCCAGCAGCTTGCTAGCGGCGGTTGAGCAGTTCTTC CASSLLAAVEQFF
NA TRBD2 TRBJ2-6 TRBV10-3 TGTGCCATCAGTGAGGTAGCGGGAGGGACTGGGGCCAACGTCCTGACTTTC CAISEVAGGTGANVLTF
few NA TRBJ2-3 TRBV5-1 TGCGCCAGCAGCTTCCCGGGAGAAGATACGCAGTATTTT CASSFPGEDTQYF
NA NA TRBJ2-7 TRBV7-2 TGTGCCAGCAGCTACCGGGACTTGTCGCCCTACGAGCAGTACTTC CASSYRDLSPYEQYF
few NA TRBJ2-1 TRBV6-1 TGTGCCAGCAGTTGGGCCGGCACAGCCTCGAATGAGCAGTTCTTC CASSWAGTASNEQFF
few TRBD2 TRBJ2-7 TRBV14 TGTGCCAGCAGCCCGACTAGCGGGAGCACGAAGCAGTACTTC CASSPTSGSTKQYF
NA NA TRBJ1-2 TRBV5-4 TGTGCCAGCAGTTCACAATCGACAGTAAACTATGGCTACACCTTC CASSSQSTVNYGYTF
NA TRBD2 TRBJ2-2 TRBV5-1 TGCGCCAGCAGTTCGACTAGCGGCTATAACACCGGGGAGCTGTTTTTT CASSSTSGYNTGELFF
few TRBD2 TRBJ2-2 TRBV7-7 TGTGCTAGCAGCTTCAGTAGCGGGAAATCCACCGGGGAGCTGTTTTTT CASSFSSGKSTGELFF
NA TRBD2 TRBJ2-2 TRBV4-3 TGCGCCAGCAGCCACCCCCGGGGGGTCCAGAACACCGGGGAGCTGTTTTTT CASSHPRGVQNTGELFF
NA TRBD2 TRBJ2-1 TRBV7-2 TGTGCCAGCAGACCTACTAGCGGGAGAGCCCACAATGAGCAGTTCTTC CASRPTSGRAHNEQFF
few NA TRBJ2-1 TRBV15 TGTGCCACCAGCAGAGATAACGGGGGTCGGTTCTTC CATSRDNGGRFF
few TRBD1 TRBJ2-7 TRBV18 TGTGCCAGCTCACCCGGGACAGGCCTCAACGAGCAGTACTTC CASSPGTGLNEQYF
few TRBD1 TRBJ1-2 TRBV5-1 TGCGCCAGCAGCCCCGGGACAGGGGATGGCTACACCTTC CASSPGTGDGYTF
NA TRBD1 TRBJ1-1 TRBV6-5 TGTGCCAGCAGCCAAGGACAGGGTAACACTGAAGCTTTCTTT CASSQGQGNTEAFF
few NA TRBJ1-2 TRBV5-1 TGCGCCAGCAGCCCGGGGGGATCTAACTATGGCTACACCTTC CASSPGGSNYGYTF
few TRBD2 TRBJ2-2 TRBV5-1 TGCGCCAGCAGCCTCGGACTAGCGGGGGGCTCCGGGGAGCTGTTTTTT CASSLGLAGGSGELFF
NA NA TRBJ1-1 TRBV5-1 TGCGCCAGCAGCTTGTCCGGTATGGGCAGTTCACCGGAAGCTTTCTTT CASSLSGMGSSPEAFF
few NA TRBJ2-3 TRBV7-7 TGTGCTAGCAGCTTAGGGGGGGGCCGCACAGATACGCAGTATTTT CASSLGGGRTDTQYF
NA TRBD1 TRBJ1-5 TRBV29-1 TGCAGCGTGGTGACAGGGGGAGGGCAGCCCCAGCATTTT CSVVTGGGQPQHF
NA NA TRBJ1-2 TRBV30 TGTGCCTGGAGTAAATCTCAGGGCGACGGCTACACCTTC CAWSKSQGDGYTF
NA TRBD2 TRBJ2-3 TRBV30 TGTGCCTGCGAGCGGGAGGCCGGGTCAGATACGCAGTATTTT CACEREAGSDTQYF
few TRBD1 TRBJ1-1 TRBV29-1 TGCAGCGTTGAAAGGGGTACTACAGGGGGCACTGAAGCTTTCTTT CSVERGTTGGTEAFF
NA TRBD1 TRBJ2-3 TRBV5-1 TGCGCCAGCAGCGAGGGGACAGCGGAAACAGATACGCAGTATTTT CASSEGTAETDTQYF